These 8 T cell receptor beta chains were all obtained from the same sample, sequenced in a study of shared clonotypes between healthy human individuals. The method was immunoSEQ multiplex PCR; TCRdb's version includes in-frame clones alone and lacks a portion of them. The sample includes more than 2 million clones, around 95% of them seen just once. What was sequenced was naive CD4+ T cells sorted from blood. Described subset: CD45RA+ positively selected. The receptors stem from a man in his late teens or twenties in good health.

The gene calls are TRBV6-1 and TRBJ1-2; 7 bases are a match to TRBD1. There are 14 residues in the CDR3. The trim removed 7 bases at V and 2 bases at J, leaving 7 bases unmatched. In germline, CDR1 is MNHNS, CDR2 SASEGT. This chain's CDR3 is CASTDRALNYGYTF. The CDR3 DNA is TGTGCCAGCACTGACAGGGCCCTAAACTATGGCTACACCTTC.

In its sample, this clone was seen once. The V and J genes are TRBV5-1 and TRBJ1-1; 7 bases match TRBD1. Trimming at V came to 4 bases and at J to 2 bases, leaving 8 bases not matched to a gene. Germline CDR1 SGHRS, CDR2 YFSETQ. The CDR3 extends over 15 amino acids. In DNA form, the CDR3 reads TGCGCCAGCAGCATAGGAGACAGGGCCAACACTGAAGCTTTCTTT. This codes for CASSIGDRANTEAFF.

This chain uses TRBV20-1 with TRBJ1-1; weak D call: TRBD1 (6 bases). This CDR3 has 11 amino acids. Germline CDR1 reads DFQATT; CDR2 reads SNEGSKA (reference sequence). This CDR3 reads CRYRENTEAFF. The DNA for the CDR3 is TGCCGCTACAGGGAGAACACTGAAGCTTTCTTT.

The chain recombines TRBV28 with TRBJ1-5; D call uncertain. The V gene's germline CDR1 is MDHEN and CDR2 SYDVKM. Between the trimmed V and J ends, which lost 6 bases and 4 bases, there was a span of 13 bases. The CDR3 is made up of 14 amino acids. The chain's CDR3 is CASSPAGKNQPQHF. For the CDR3, the DNA is TGTGCCAGCAGCCCAGCGGGGAAGAATCAGCCCCAGCATTTT.

The count of this clone is one. Distinct nucleotide sequences in the sample also encode this CDR3. The chain has TRBV5-1 and TRBJ2-5; possibly TRBD2 for D (6 bases). Germline CDR1 is SGHRS and CDR2 is YFSETQ. Trimming left V 0 bases short and J 1 base short, with 7 bases between. The CDR3 runs 14 residues. The CDR3: CASSLEGLQETQYF. The CDR3 nucleotides read TGCGCCAGCAGCTTGGAGGGACTCCAAGAGACCCAGTACTTC.

This clone was picked up a small number of times. V is TRBV5-1 and J is TRBJ1-2, with D possibly being TRBD1 (6 bases). Trimming took off 0 bases at V and 7 bases at J, with 10 bases between the two ends. Germline CDR1 is SGHRS and CDR2 is YFSETQ. This CDR3 spans 13 amino acids. The CDR3 DNA is TGCGCCAGCAGCTTGGCAGGGGTCGGTGGCTACACCTTC. Its protein product is CASSLAGVGGYTF.

The genes are TRBV11-2 and TRBJ2-7; D possibly corresponds to TRBD1 (6 bases). CDR1 and CDR2 (germline): SGHAT, FQNNGV. V lost 4 bases to trimming and J lost 3 bases, with 16 bases between them. CDR3 size: 15 residues. DNA of the CDR3: TGTGCCAGCAGCTCACCCGGGACAACCAGCTACGAGCAGTACTTC. Its translation is CASSSPGTTSYEQYF.

V is TRBV4-2 and J is TRBJ1-4; D uncertain. The CDR3 consists of 14 residues. The V end lost 4 bases, the J end lost 7 bases, and 13 bases lay between the germline ends. The germline CDR1 and CDR2 sequences are LGHNA and YNFKEQ. CDR3 nucleotide sequence: TGTGCCAGCAGCCCTCAGCGGGGAGGTGAAAAACTGTTTTTT. Translated, it gives CASSPQRGGEKLFF.